This TCR beta chain emerged from a study of blood T cell repertoires in COVID-19 (TCRdb year 2020). Regarding the complete study: Samples from collaborators originated in the United States, Italy and Spain and spanned both the acute and convalescent phases of COVID-19. The material from the prospective study consisted of cDNA or gDNA derived from T cells, B-cell-depleted T cells, or PBMCs. Subjects who had been exposed to COVID-19, were actively infected with it, or had recovered from it provided the deeply sampled blood TCRbeta repertoires that made up the dataset. The repertoires were released in a freely available public database intended as a resource for research on the immune response to SARS-CoV-2. The samples were drawn from the first 160 participants of the ongoing ImmuneRACE study and from some 1,300 subjects provided by 6 global collaborators. Sample metadata almost always included a de-identified subject ID, COVID-19 status, age in years and sex. HLA class I and class II types, where available, came from metadata supplied by the sample provider rather than from assay-based typing.

The research as a whole found: Clinical and demographic metadata were provided uncurated, with the amount varying by source and participant.

Regarding this clone: The antigen it recognizes is unknown. Base qualities were left out, and no much larger clone turns up one base away.

The germline V gene provides CDR1 MNHEY and CDR2 SVGEGT. Trimming at the junction amounts to 2 bases on V and 3 bases on J, and the germline ends lie 10 bases apart. Inclusive of the bounding cysteine and phenylalanine, the CDR3 is 14 residues long. The read is trimmed to its CDR3 DNA, 42 bases read in frame from base 1. The immunoSEQ Assay, a bias-controlled multiplex PCR, was used to amplify TCRbeta CDR3 regions from genomic DNA. The authors' pipeline ran thus. The number of nucleated cells in each sample was estimated from the amplification of reference gene primers within the assay. Sequence reads were collapsed and filtered to measure the absolute abundance of every unique TCRbeta CDR3 rearrangement. Productive Simpson clonality was computed per sample as the square root of Simpson's diversity index over productive rearrangements. Held by TCRdb, this immuneACCESS table contains in-frame sequences only and omits some clones. Under half of the omission traces to an unresolved V gene where checked; the cause of the rest is unknown. V, J and clone size are taken as reported in that table, and D and trimming were inferred from the DNA itself. The sample includes about 88,000 clones, with 85% to 90% observed a single time. The biggest ten clones account for about 5% of the sample.

Whole blood was collected in K2EDTA tubes by collaborating institutions according to the institutions' own protocols. For TCRbeta analysis, collaborators shipped samples in one of three forms: frozen whole blood, isolated PBMCs, or DNA extracted from either of those sample types. The receptor was derived from a woman of 80 years or more with active COVID-19. Recombination connected TRBV6-2 or TRBV6-3 to TRBJ1-2; the D gene remains uncertain. The sample comprised peripheral blood. The CDR3 corresponds to CASSYLGVHYGYTF. The DNA is as follows: TGTGCCAGCAGTTACCTCGGGGTGCACTATGGCTACACCTTC.